The clone carrying this T cell receptor beta chain was seen repeatedly, ten times or more. The antigen remains unidentified. Trimming pared 7 bases from V and 0 bases from J, leaving 9 bases between. The CDR3 runs 13 residues. The sorted Tregs were CD4+CD25+CD127-/low cells. Overall study findings and caveats: Tumor Treg TCRs overlapped most with tumor naive CD4+ cells. Tumor memory CD4+ T cell TCR gene usage was found to cluster with blood and lymph node memory CD4+ cells and with lymph node naive CD4+ cells.

TRBV12-4/TRBJ1-2 clonotypes were amplified with adaptor-ligated barcode primers. TCRdb reanalysed the multiplex PCR reads using MiXCR and keeps one entry per CDR3 protein. The data contain about 280 distinct CDR3 sequences, 5.7% of them singletons. The rearrangement uses TRBV12-3 or TRBV12-4 and TRBJ1-2; possible D gene TRBD1, 6 bases. This TCR was recovered from a female donor with breast cancer. Specimen: tumor-infiltrating Tregs sorted from the breast tumor. The chain's CDR3 is CASTGTTNYGYTF. As DNA, the CDR3 is TGTGCCAGCACCGGGACAACTAACTATGGCTACACCTTC.